Listed below are T cell receptor beta chains from one sample, sequenced in a study of type 1 and type 2 diabetes patients. TCRdb reprocessed the multiplex PCR reads with MiXCR, giving one entry per CDR3 protein. Of around 300,000 distinct CDR3 sequences listed, 47% are singletons. The sample comprised peripheral blood mononuclear cells (PBMCs). These receptors were taken from a man aged 18-30 years with type 2 diabetes. CDR3s include the opening cysteine and the closing phenylalanine or tryptophan. D genes are given only for firm matches. Rows may omit the clone size; those that give it use once, few, many or a size class.

J gene | D gene | clone size | V gene | CDR3 DNA | CDR3 protein
TRBJ2-1 | - | - | TRBV24-1 | TGTGCCACCAGTGGATACCGAGGATCCAATGAGCAGTTCTTC | CATSGYRGSNEQFF
TRBJ1-1 | TRBD1 | - | TRBV9 | TGTGCCAGCAGCGTGGAGGGGGCCAGAGGTGAAGCTTTCTTT | CASSVEGARGEAFF
TRBJ2-7 | TRBD2 | few | TRBV20-1 | TGCAGTGCCATAGCGGGAAACAGGGCCTACGAGCAGTACTTC | CSAIAGNRAYEQYF
TRBJ1-2 | - | - | TRBV9 | TGTGCCAGCAGTTTAGTACTGGTTAGTCAGGGTGATGGCTACACCTTC | CASSLVLVSQGDGYTF
TRBJ1-2 | - | - | TRBV6-4 | TGTGCCAGCAGCCCCGGAACGCCTTATGGCTACACCTTC | CASSPGTPYGYTF
TRBJ2-7 | TRBD1 | - | TRBV9 | TGTGCCAGCAGCATTGGGGACAGCCCTATCGAGCAGTACTTC | CASSIGDSPIEQYF
TRBJ2-1 | TRBD2 | - | TRBV5-1 | TGCGCCAGCAGCCCTAGCGGGACTACCTACAATGAGCAGTTCTTC | CASSPSGTTYNEQFF
TRBJ2-5 | TRBD1 | few | TRBV28 | TGTGCCAGCAGTTTAAACGACAGGGTGGGAGAGACCCAGTACTTC | CASSLNDRVGETQYF
TRBJ2-5 | - | few | TRBV19 | TGTGCCAGTAGTCAATTGTATGGGGATGCGGGAGAGACCCAGTACTTC | CASSQLYGDAGETQYF
TRBJ1-2 | - | many | TRBV15 | TGTGCCACCAGCAGAGATTTGTATGGCTACACCTTC | CATSRDLYGYTF
TRBJ2-7 | - | - | TRBV5-1 | TGCGCCAGCAACTTGGTACCGATAGGGGCCTACGAGCAGTACTTC | CASNLVPIGAYEQYF
TRBJ2-7 | - | - | TRBV11-2 | TGTGCCAGCAGCCAACCGCTCGAGTCATACGAGCAGTACTTC | CASSQPLESYEQYF
TRBJ2-1 | - | - | TRBV5-1 | TGCGCCAGCAGCTTGTCGTGGGGCAATGAGCAGTTCTTC | CASSLSWGNEQFF
TRBJ2-7 | - | - | TRBV29-1 | TGCAGCGTTGAAGCCATCACACTATGGGGCGAGGTCGTGCAGTACTTC | CSVEAITLWGEVVQYF
TRBJ2-1 | - | - | TRBV12-3/TRBV12-4 | TGTGCCAGCAGTCGAGAATACAATGAGCAGTTCTTC | CASSREYNEQFF
TRBJ2-7 | - | - | TRBV6-5 | TGTGCCAGCACCTATGGGTGGGAGACTACCTACGAGCAGTACTTC | CASTYGWETTYEQYF